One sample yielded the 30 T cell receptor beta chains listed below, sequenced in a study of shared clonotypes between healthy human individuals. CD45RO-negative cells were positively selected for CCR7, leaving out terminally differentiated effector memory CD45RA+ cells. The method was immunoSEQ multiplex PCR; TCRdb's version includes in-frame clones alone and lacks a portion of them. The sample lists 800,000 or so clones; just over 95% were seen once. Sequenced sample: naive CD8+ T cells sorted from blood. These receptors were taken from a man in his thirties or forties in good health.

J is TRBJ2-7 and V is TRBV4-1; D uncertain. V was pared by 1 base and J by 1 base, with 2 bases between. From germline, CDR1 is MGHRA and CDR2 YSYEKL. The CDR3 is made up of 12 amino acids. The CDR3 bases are TGCGCCAGCAGCCAAGTGTCCTACGAGCAGTACTTC. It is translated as CASSQVSYEQYF.

Written as DNA, the CDR3 is TGCGCCAGCAGCCAAGATAGTAGCGGGAGGGCCTACGAGCAGTACTTC. Protein sequence: CASSQDSSGRAYEQYF. The chain employs TRBV4-1 and TRBJ2-7; TRBD2 aligns across 11 bases. V dropped 0 bases and J dropped 2; count of bases not matched to a gene: 3. Germline CDR1 is MGHRA and CDR2 is YSYEKL. This CDR3 comprises 16 residues.

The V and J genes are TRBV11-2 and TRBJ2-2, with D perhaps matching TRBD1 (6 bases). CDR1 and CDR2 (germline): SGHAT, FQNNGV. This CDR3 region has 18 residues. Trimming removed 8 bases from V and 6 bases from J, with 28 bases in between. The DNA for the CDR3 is TGTGCCAGCCTAGGAATTCGGGACACCAAGAAAGTGGCCGGGGAGCTGTTTTTT. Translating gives CASLGIRDTKKVAGELFF.

DNA of the CDR3: TGTGCCAGCAGCTTGGCGGGGGGGGCCACCGGGGAGCTGTTTTTT. Protein product: CASSLAGGATGELFF. The J gene is TRBJ2-2, the V gene TRBV5-4; 8 bases map to TRBD2. CDR3 length equals 15 residues. Germline values: CDR1 SGHNT, CDR2 YYREEE (reference sequence). V lost 0 bases and J lost 4; bases outside the gene matches: 2.

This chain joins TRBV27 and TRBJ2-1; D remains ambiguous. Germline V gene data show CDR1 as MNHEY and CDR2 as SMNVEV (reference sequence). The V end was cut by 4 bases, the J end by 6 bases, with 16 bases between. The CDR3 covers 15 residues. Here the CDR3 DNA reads TGTGCCAGCAGTTCTGCAGGCCCTATTGTCAATGAGCAGTTCTTC. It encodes CASSSAGPIVNEQFF.

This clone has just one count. In DNA, the CDR3 is TGTGCCAGCAGCCACACGGCTAGCGGGAGGTTGAGCTCCTACGAGCAGTACTTC. This sequence encodes CASSHTASGRLSSYEQYF. The chain is built from TRBV28 and TRBJ2-7; 11 bases align to TRBD2. The CDR3 has 18 residues. Unmatched junction bases numbered 13, after V lost 6 bases and J lost 0 bases. Germline CDR1 is MDHEN and CDR2 is SYDVKM.

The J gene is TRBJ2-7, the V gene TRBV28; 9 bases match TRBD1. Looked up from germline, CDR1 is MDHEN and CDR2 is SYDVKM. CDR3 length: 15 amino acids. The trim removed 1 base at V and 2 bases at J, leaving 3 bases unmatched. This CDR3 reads CASSLFRQGAYEQYF. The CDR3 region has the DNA TGTGCCAGCAGTTTATTTCGACAGGGGGCCTACGAGCAGTACTTC.

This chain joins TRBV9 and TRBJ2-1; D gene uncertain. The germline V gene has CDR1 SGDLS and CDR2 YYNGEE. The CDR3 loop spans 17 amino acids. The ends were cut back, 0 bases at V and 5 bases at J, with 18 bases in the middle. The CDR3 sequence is CASSVEAVSYVDNEQFF. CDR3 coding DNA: TGTGCCAGCAGCGTAGAGGCGGTGTCATACGTGGACAATGAGCAGTTCTTC.

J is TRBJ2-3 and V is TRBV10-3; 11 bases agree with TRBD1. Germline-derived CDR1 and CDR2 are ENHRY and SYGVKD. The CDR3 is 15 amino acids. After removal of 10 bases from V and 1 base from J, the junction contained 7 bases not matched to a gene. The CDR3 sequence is CATGQGASRTDTQYF. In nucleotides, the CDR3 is TGTGCCACCGGACAGGGGGCTTCCCGCACAGATACGCAGTATTTT.

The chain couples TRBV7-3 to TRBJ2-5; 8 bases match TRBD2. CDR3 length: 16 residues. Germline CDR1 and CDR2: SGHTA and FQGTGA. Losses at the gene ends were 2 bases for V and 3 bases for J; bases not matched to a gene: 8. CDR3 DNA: TGTGCCAGCAGCTTAGTGGCTAGCGGGCCGGAAGAGACCCAGTACTTC. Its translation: CASSLVASGPEETQYF.

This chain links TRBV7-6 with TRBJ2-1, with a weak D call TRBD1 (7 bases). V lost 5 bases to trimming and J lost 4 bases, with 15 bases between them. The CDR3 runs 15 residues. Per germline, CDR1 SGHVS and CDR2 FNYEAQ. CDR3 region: CASSRSTGTYNEQFF. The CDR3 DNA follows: TGTGCCAGCAGCCGCTCGACAGGGACTTACAATGAGCAGTTCTTC.

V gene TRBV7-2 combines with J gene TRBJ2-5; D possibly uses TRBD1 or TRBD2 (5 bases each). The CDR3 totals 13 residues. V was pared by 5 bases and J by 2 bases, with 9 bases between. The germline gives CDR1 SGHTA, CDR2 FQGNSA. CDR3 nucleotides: TGTGCCAGCAGCCAATGGGGGCAAGAGACCCAGTACTTC. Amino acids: CASSQWGQETQYF.

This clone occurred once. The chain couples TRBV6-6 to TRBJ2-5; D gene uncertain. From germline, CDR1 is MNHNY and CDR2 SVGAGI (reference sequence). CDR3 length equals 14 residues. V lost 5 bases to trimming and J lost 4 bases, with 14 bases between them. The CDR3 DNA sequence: TGTGCCAGCAGTCAACAGCGAGGCACAGAGACCCAGTACTTC. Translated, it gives CASSQQRGTETQYF.

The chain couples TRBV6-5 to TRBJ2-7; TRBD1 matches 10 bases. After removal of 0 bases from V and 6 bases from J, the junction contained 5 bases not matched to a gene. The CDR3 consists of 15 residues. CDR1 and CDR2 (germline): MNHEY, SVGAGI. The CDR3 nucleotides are TGTGCCAGCAGTTACTCGGGACAGGGGATTTCCGAGCAGTACTTC. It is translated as CASSYSGQGISEQYF.

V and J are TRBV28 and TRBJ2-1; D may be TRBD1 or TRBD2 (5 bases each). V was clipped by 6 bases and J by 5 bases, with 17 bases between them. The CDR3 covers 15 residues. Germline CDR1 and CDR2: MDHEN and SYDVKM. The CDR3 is CASRWGGSRNNEQFF. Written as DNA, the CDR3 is TGTGCCAGCAGATGGGGCGGGTCGCGGAACAATGAGCAGTTCTTC. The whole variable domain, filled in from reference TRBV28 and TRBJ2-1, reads DVKVTQSSRYLVKRTGEKVFLECVQDMDHENMFWYRQDPGLGLRLIYFSYDVKMKEKGDIPEGYSVSREKKERFSLILESASTNQTSMYLCASRWGGSRNNEQFFGPGTRLTVL.

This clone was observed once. As DNA, the CDR3 is TGTGCCAGCAGCCCCAGGACTAGCGGGAGTAACACCGGGGAGCTGTTTTTT. Amino acids: CASSPRTSGSNTGELFF. This chain links TRBV7-9 with TRBJ2-2, with 13 bases aligning to TRBD2. This CDR3 has 17 residues. J lost 2 bases, V lost 5 bases, and 5 bases had no gene match. Per the germline V gene, CDR1 is SEHNR and CDR2 is FQNEAQ (reference sequence).

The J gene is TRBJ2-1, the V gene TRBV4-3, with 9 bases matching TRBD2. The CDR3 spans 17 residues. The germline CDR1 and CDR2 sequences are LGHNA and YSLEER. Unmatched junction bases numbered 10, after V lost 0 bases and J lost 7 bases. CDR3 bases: TGCGCCAGCAGCCAAGATAGGGGACTAAGCGGGAGGAATGAGCAGTTCTTC. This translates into CASSQDRGLSGRNEQFF.

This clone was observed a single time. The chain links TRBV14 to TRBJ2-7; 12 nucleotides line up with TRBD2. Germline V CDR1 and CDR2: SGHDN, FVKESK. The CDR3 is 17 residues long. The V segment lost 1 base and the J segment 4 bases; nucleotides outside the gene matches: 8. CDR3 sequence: CASSQALRTSGDYEQYF. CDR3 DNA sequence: TGTGCCAGCAGCCAAGCCCTTAGGACTAGCGGGGATTACGAGCAGTACTTC.

The CDR3 here is CATRLVEPAGETQYF. The CDR3 region has the DNA TGTGCCACCCGGCTGGTCGAGCCTGCAGGAGAGACCCAGTACTTC. This rearrangement joins TRBV11-2 to TRBJ2-5; D is unresolved. V lost 10 bases, J lost 4 bases, and 22 bases lay in between. The CDR3 spans 15 residues. CDR1 is SGHAT and CDR2 is FQNNGV in the germline V gene.

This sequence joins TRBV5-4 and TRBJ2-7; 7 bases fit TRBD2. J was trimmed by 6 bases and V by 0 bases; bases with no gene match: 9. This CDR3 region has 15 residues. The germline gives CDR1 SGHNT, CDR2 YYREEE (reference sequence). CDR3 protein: CASSLVGGRRGEQYF. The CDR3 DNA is TGTGCCAGCAGCTTGGTTGGCGGGAGACGGGGCGAGCAGTACTTC.

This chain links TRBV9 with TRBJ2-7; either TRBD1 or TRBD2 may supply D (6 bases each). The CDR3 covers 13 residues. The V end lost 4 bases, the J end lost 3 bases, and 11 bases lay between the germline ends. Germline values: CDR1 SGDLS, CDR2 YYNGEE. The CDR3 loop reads CASSFKGGYEQYF. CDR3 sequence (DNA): TGTGCCAGCAGCTTCAAGGGGGGCTACGAGCAGTACTTC.

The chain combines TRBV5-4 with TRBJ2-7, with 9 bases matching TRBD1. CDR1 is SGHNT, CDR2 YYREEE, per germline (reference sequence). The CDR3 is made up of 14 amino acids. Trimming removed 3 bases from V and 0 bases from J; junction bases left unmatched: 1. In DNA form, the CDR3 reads TGTGCCAGCAGCTGGACAGGGGACTCCTACGAGCAGTACTTC. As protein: CASSWTGDSYEQYF.

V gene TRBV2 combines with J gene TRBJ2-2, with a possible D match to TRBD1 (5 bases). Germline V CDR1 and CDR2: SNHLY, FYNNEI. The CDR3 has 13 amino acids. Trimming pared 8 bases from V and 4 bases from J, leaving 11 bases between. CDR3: CASGQGGTGELFF. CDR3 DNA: TGTGCCAGCGGTCAGGGTGGCACCGGGGAGCTGTTTTTT.

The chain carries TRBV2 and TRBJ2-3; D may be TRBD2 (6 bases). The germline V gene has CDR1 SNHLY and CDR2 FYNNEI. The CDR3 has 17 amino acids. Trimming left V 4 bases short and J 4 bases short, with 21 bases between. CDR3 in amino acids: CASSVRRDSVSSDTQYF. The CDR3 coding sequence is TGTGCCAGCAGTGTTCGCCGGGACTCCGTAAGTTCAGATACGCAGTATTTT.

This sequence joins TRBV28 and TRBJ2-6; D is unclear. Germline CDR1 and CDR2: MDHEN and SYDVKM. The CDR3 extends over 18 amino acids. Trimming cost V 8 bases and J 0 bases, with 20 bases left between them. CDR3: CASRSKFASSSGANVLTF. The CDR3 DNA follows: TGTGCCAGCCGTTCGAAATTCGCCTCCTCCTCTGGGGCCAACGTCCTGACTTTC.

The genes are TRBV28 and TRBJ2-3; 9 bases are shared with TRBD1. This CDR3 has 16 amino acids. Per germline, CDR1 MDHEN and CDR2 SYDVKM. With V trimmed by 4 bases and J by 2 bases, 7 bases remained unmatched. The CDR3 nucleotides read TGTGCCAGCAGTTCCCCGGGACAGGGCATCACAGATACGCAGTATTTT. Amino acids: CASSSPGQGITDTQYF.

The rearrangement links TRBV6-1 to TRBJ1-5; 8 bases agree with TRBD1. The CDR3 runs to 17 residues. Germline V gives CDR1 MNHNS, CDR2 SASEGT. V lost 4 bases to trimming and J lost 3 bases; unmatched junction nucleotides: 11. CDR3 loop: CASSAGSQGAFNQPQHF. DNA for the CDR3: TGTGCCAGCAGTGCAGGAAGTCAGGGGGCGTTCAATCAGCCCCAGCATTTT.

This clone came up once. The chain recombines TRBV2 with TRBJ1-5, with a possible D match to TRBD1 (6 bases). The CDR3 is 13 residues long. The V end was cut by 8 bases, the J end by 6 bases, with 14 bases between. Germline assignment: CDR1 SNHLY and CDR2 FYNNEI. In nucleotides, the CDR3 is TGTGCCAGCCCCAGGGGCGGCGGTCAGCCCCAGCATTTT. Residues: CASPRGGGQPQHF.

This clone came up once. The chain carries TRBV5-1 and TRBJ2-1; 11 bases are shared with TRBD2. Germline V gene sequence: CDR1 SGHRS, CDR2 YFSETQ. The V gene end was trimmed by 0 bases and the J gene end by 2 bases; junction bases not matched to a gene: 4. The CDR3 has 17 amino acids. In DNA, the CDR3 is TGCGCCAGCAGCTTGGCACTAGCGGGAGTTGCCTACAATGAGCAGTTCTTC. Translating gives CASSLALAGVAYNEQFF.

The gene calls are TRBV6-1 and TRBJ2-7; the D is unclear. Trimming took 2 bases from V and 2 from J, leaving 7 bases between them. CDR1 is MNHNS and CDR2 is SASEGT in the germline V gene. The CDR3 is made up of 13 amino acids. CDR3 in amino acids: CASSESSTYEQYF. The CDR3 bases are TGTGCCAGCAGTGAATCCAGCACCTACGAGCAGTACTTC.